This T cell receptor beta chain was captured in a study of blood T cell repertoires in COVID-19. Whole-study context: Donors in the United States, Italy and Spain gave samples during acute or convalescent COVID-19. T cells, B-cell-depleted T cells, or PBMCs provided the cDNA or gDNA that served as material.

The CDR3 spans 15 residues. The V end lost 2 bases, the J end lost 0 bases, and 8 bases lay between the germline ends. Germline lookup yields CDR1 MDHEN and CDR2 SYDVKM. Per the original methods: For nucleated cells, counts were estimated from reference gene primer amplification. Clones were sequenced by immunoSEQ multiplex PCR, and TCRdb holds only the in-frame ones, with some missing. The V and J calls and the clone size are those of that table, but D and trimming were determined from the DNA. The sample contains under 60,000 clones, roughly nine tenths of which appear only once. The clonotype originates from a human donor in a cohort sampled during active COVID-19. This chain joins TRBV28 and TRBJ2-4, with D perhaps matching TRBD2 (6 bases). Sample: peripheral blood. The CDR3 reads CASSLTGVAKNIQYF. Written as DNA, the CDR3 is TGTGCCAGCAGTTTAACGGGGGTAGCCAAAAACATTCAGTACTTC.